This is a list of T cell receptor beta chains from one sample in a study of T-cell reconstitution after alpha-beta-depleted transplantation in children. MiXCR, run by TCRdb on the PCR reads, gives a single entry per CDR3 protein. The sample has about 460,000 distinct CDR3 sequences; 10% to 12% are singletons. The starting material was PBMCs, mostly from graft donor cells, obtained 180 days after TCRalphabeta/CD19-depleted stem cell transplant. These receptors were obtained from a female patient younger than 10 who had a stem cell transplant for aplastic anemia, so the T cells may come from the graft donor. The CDR3 runs from the conserved cysteine through the conserved F or W. D genes are given only for firm matches. Rows may omit the clone size; those that give it use once, few, many or a size class.

V: TRBV11-3
J: TRBJ2-7
D: TRBD1
size: -
CDR3: CASSLDGTGYYEQYF
DNA: TGTGCCAGCAGCTTAGATGGGACAGGGTACTACGAGCAGTACTTC

V: TRBV19
J: TRBJ1-1
D: -
size: few
CDR3: CASSMEAGPVNTEAFF
DNA: TGTGCCAGTAGTATGGAGGCAGGCCCCGTGAACACTGAAGCTTTCTTT

V: TRBV12-3/TRBV12-4
J: TRBJ2-2
D: -
size: -
CDR3: CASSSAGANTGELFF
DNA: TGTGCCAGCAGTTCTGCGGGTGCGAACACCGGGGAGCTGTTTTTT

V: TRBV28
J: TRBJ2-7
D: -
size: many
CDR3: CASSSPRPGRVRYEQYF
DNA: TGTGCCAGCAGTTCCCCCCGGCCCGGGAGAGTCAGATACGAGCAGTACTTC

V: TRBV4-3
J: TRBJ2-3
D: -
size: few
CDR3: CASSRDTSTDTQYF
DNA: TGCGCCAGCAGCCGGGACACTAGCACAGATACGCAGTATTTT

V: TRBV7-8
J: TRBJ2-2
D: TRBD2
size: -
CDR3: CASSPTGLAGVWTGELFF
DNA: TGTGCCAGCAGCCCTACGGGGCTAGCGGGAGTCTGGACCGGGGAGCTGTTTTTT

V: TRBV28
J: TRBJ2-3
D: -
size: few
CDR3: CASSYRLERADTQYF
DNA: TGTGCCAGCAGTTATCGACTAGAGCGGGCAGATACGCAGTATTTT

V: TRBV20-1
J: TRBJ2-1
D: TRBD2
size: few
CDR3: CSRSGKVGNEQFF
DNA: TGCAGCCGGAGCGGGAAGGTCGGCAATGAGCAGTTCTTC

V: TRBV5-1
J: TRBJ2-1
D: TRBD1
size: few
CDR3: CASSRGQHNEQFF
DNA: TGCGCCAGCAGCAGGGGACAGCACAATGAGCAGTTCTTC

V: TRBV27
J: TRBJ2-7
D: -
size: -
CDR3: CASSHPGHHNYEQYF
DNA: TGTGCCAGCAGTCATCCGGGACATCACAACTACGAGCAGTACTTC

V: TRBV7-2
J: TRBJ2-5
D: TRBD1
size: -
CDR3: CASSGQGGRETQYF
DNA: TGTGCCAGCAGCGGACAGGGGGGAAGGGAGACCCAGTACTTC

V: TRBV29-1
J: TRBJ2-2
D: -
size: -
CDR3: CSVTGTTNTGELFF
DNA: TGCAGCGTGACCGGGACGACGAACACCGGGGAGCTGTTTTTT

V: TRBV20-1
J: TRBJ1-5
D: -
size: few
CDR3: CSARGRFNQPQHF
DNA: TGCAGTGCGCGTGGACGCTTCAATCAGCCCCAGCATTTT

V: TRBV6-2/TRBV6-3
J: TRBJ2-5
D: TRBD1
size: few
CDR3: CASSSHGTGAQETQYF
DNA: TGTGCCAGCAGTTCTCACGGGACAGGGGCCCAAGAGACCCAGTACTTC

V: TRBV5-5
J: TRBJ1-4
D: -
size: -
CDR3: CASRWRLGHQTNNEKLFF
DNA: TGTGCCAGCAGATGGAGGTTGGGGCATCAAACCAACAATGAAAAACTGTTTTTT

V: TRBV20-1
J: TRBJ2-3
D: -
size: -
CDR3: CSARDGKQTDTQYF
DNA: TGCAGTGCTAGAGATGGAAAGCAAACAGATACGCAGTATTTT

V: TRBV28
J: TRBJ1-6
D: -
size: few
CDR3: CASSYYSYNSPLHF
DNA: TGTGCCAGCAGCTATTACTCCTATAATTCACCCCTCCACTTT

V: TRBV19
J: TRBJ2-5
D: TRBD1
size: few
CDR3: CASTPDRGEETQYF
DNA: TGTGCCAGTACCCCGGACAGGGGTGAGGAGACCCAGTACTTC

V: TRBV5-1
J: TRBJ2-2
D: -
size: few
CDR3: CASSFGGWETGELFF
DNA: TGCGCCAGCAGCTTCGGAGGATGGGAGACCGGGGAGCTGTTTTTT

V: TRBV4-2
J: TRBJ1-2
D: -
size: few
CDR3: CASSQGESGDGYGYTF
DNA: TGTGCCAGCAGCCAAGGCGAGAGTGGGGACGGGTATGGCTACACCTTC

V: TRBV7-9
J: TRBJ2-7
D: -
size: -
CDR3: CAAGGDRRSYEQYF
DNA: TGTGCCGCGGGTGGGGATCGAAGGTCCTACGAGCAGTACTTC

V: TRBV29-1
J: TRBJ1-1
D: -
size: -
CDR3: CSVVGLWRDLNTEAFF
DNA: TGCAGCGTTGTTGGCCTTTGGCGAGACCTGAACACTGAAGCTTTCTTT

V: TRBV12-3/TRBV12-4
J: TRBJ2-7
D: -
size: -
CDR3: CASSSKGTDRLLSYEQYF
DNA: TGTGCCAGCAGTTCAAAGGGGACTGACAGGCTGCTATCCTACGAGCAGTACTTC

V: TRBV12-3/TRBV12-4
J: TRBJ2-7
D: -
size: many
CDR3: CASSLGGSGTYEQYF
DNA: TGTGCCAGCAGCCTAGGGGGGTCGGGCACCTACGAGCAGTACTTC

V: TRBV29-1
J: TRBJ2-5
D: -
size: few
CDR3: CSVGISPLQETQYF
DNA: TGCAGCGTTGGGATTTCGCCCCTCCAAGAGACCCAGTACTTC